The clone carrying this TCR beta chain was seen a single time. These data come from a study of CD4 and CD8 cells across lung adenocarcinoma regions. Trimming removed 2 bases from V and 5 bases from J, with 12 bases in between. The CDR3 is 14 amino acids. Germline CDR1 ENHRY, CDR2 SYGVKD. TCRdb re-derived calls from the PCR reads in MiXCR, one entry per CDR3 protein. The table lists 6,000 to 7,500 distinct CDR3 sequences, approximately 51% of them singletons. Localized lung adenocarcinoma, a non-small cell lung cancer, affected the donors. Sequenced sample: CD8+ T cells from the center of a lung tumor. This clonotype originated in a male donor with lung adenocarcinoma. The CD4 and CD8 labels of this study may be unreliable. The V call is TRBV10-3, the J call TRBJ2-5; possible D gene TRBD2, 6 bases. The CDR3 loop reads CAISEGGMQETQYF. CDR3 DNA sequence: TGTGCCATCAGTGAGGGGGGGATGCAGGAGACCCAGTACTTC.